The present entry profiles one T cell receptor (beta chain) with its context. This sample stems from a study of CD8 T cells in ankylosing spondylitis. Germline V gene sequence: CDR1 MNHEY, CDR2 SVGEGT. The CDR3 length is 13 residues. J gave up 7 bases and V 4 bases, and 6 bases lay outside the gene matches. TCRdb reanalysed the 5' RACE reads using MiXCR and keeps one entry per CDR3 protein. The sample comprises some 220,000 distinct CDR3 sequences, 7.5% to 9.5% of which are singletons, and around 5.1% rests with the top ten. This receptor was identified in a female donor with ankylosing spondylitis or in good health (not recorded which). The chain joins TRBV6-2 or TRBV6-3 to TRBJ1-2; TRBD1 agrees at 7 bases. The specimen was blood, either unsorted or a sorted T cell fraction (not recorded which). The CDR3: CASSWRGPIGYTF. The CDR3 DNA reads as TGTGCCAGCAGTTGGAGGGGGCCGATTGGCTACACCTTC.